The 23 T cell receptor beta chains in this list originate from one sample, sequenced in a study of T-cell memory formation after mild COVID-19. TCRdb re-called the 5' RACE reads through MiXCR, storing one row per CDR3 protein. The top ten hold around 8.1% of the sample, which has 350,000 to 450,000 distinct CDR3 sequences, 20% to 25% seen once. The sample comprised PBMCs or a T cell subset sorted from them (not recorded which). All receptors derive from an adult woman who had mild COVID-19 (a few samples of this study predate the infection). Cell type and time point are not known.

This clonotype has more than one count but fewer than ten. V gene TRBV29-1 combines with J gene TRBJ1-5, with D possibly TRBD1 on 6 matching bases. V dropped 8 bases and J dropped 7 bases, with 18 bases sitting between them. The CDR3 contains 13 residues. The germline V gene has CDR1 SQVTM and CDR2 ANQGSEA. The CDR3 nucleotides are TGCAGCACTCAACGGGGGCCCGGACAGCCCCAGCATTTT. Residues: CSTQRGPGQPQHF.

The chain recombines TRBV7-2 with TRBJ1-1; D possibly corresponds to TRBD1 (6 bases). This CDR3 has 13 amino acids. Trimming stripped 6 bases from V and 4 bases from J, with 12 bases between. CDR1 is SGHTA, CDR2 FQGNSA, per germline. CDR3 region: CASRTQGITEAFF. The CDR3 nucleotides are TGTGCCAGCAGGACCCAGGGGATCACTGAAGCTTTCTTT. The full variable domain, completed using reference TRBV7-2 and TRBJ1-1, is GAGVSQSPSNKVTEKGKDVELRCDPISGHTALYWYRQSLGQGLEFLIYFQGNSAPDKSGLPSDRFSAERTGGSVSTLTIQRTQQEDSAVYLCASRTQGITEAFFGQGTRLTVV.

The gene calls are TRBV6-4 and TRBJ2-2, with 9 bases fitting TRBD1. V lost 6 bases, J lost 6 bases, and 2 bases stayed unmatched. The CDR3 length is 13 residues. Per the germline V gene, CDR1 is MRHNA and CDR2 is SNTAGT. CDR3 in DNA: TGTGCCAGCAGCGGACAGGGGTCCGGGGAGCTGTTTTTT. Protein: CASSGQGSGELFF.

Details on this clonotype: A read error is possible here, since a much larger clone lies one base away. The V and J genes are TRBV6-6 and TRBJ1-2, with 8 bases lining up with TRBD1. The CDR3 spans 13 residues. Germline CDR1 reads MNHNY; CDR2 reads SVGAGI (reference sequence). Unmatched junction bases numbered 4, after V lost 6 bases and J lost 4 bases. The CDR3 spells CASSQGQAYGYTF. The DNA of the CDR3 is TGTGCCAGCAGCCAGGGACAGGCCTATGGCTACACCTTC.

J is TRBJ2-7 and V is TRBV12-3 or TRBV12-4; D is ambiguous. V shed 5 bases and J shed 3 bases, with 17 bases lying between them. The CDR3 sequence is 15 residues long. The CDR3 region has the DNA TGTGCCAGCAGTGACCGGGCCAAGCCCCTCTACGAGCAGTACTTC. This gives the protein CASSDRAKPLYEQYF.

This sequence joins TRBV21-1 and TRBJ1-2; TRBD1 is the table's D call and was not checked against the DNA. TRBV21-1 is an annotated pseudogene. This CDR3 is 16 amino acids long. Written as DNA, the CDR3 is TGTGCCAGCAGCGAAAGACAGGGCATTCTCCCGAGCGGCTACACCTTC. This gives the protein CASSERQGILPSGYTF.

This clonotype occurred a few times. This chain joins TRBV5-1 and TRBJ2-5; 9 nucleotides match TRBD1. The CDR3 is 15 amino acids. Per the germline V gene, CDR1 is SGHRS and CDR2 is YFSETQ. V lost 4 bases and J lost 5; bases outside the gene matches: 9. The CDR3 nucleotides are TGCGCCAGCAGCGTCGGGACAGGGATCGGGGAGACCCAGTACTTC. It is translated as CASSVGTGIGETQYF.

The genes are TRBV4-1 and TRBJ2-3; no firm D call. Looked up from germline, CDR1 is MGHRA and CDR2 is YSYEKL. This CDR3 has 18 residues. Trimming cost V 2 bases and J 2 bases, with 20 bases left between them. CDR3 in DNA: TGCGCCAGCAGCCAATTCCCGCGTGCTGTGGGGAACACAGATACGCAGTATTTT. It encodes CASSQFPRAVGNTDTQYF.

This rearrangement joins TRBV2 to TRBJ2-7, with a weak D call TRBD2 (6 bases). Looked up from germline, CDR1 is SNHLY and CDR2 is FYNNEI. The length of the CDR3 is 12 residues. V was trimmed by 8 bases and J by 6 bases, leaving 14 bases between them. The CDR3 region has the DNA TGTGCCAGCGGGAGGTTCCTCTTCGAGCAGTACTTC. It specifies CASGRFLFEQYF.

Here the CDR3 reads CASSYEAYSYNEQFF. CDR3 DNA: TGTGCCAGCAGTTACGAGGCCTACTCCTACAATGAGCAGTTCTTC. This sequence joins TRBV6-2 or TRBV6-3 and TRBJ2-1; no clear D. Per the germline V gene, CDR1 is MNHEY and CDR2 is SVGEGT. This CDR3 comprises 15 residues. V was clipped by 2 bases and J by 0 bases, with 8 bases between them.

This clonotype has only a few counts. The rearrangement joins TRBV6-5 to TRBJ2-7; 16 bases align to TRBD2. From germline, CDR1 is MNHEY and CDR2 SVGAGI. Trimming cost V 2 bases and J 5 bases; bases outside gene matches: 6. The CDR3 is made up of 17 amino acids. CDR3 region: CASSYGTSGRAFHEQYF. In DNA, the CDR3 is TGTGCCAGCAGTTACGGGACTAGCGGGAGGGCCTTCCACGAGCAGTACTTC.

The rearrangement links TRBV24-1 to TRBJ2-1; either TRBD1 or TRBD2 may supply D (5 bases each). The CDR3 is 12 residues long. Trimming took off 6 bases at V and 9 bases at J, with 11 bases between the two ends. The germline CDR1 and CDR2 sequences are KGHDR and SFDVKD. The CDR3 loop is CATSPGTGEQFF. DNA of the CDR3: TGTGCCACCAGTCCGGGGACCGGTGAGCAGTTCTTC.

This clonotype was recorded at least ten times. For the CDR3, the DNA is TGTGCCAGCAGCCGACTAGCGGGATCCACAGATACGCAGTATTTT. Translation: CASSRLAGSTDTQYF. The V and J genes are TRBV7-9 and TRBJ2-3; 11 nucleotides match TRBD2. V lost 5 bases and J lost 2; bases outside the gene matches: 3. This CDR3 has 15 residues. CDR1 SEHNR and CDR2 FQNEAQ come from the germline V gene (reference sequence).

V is TRBV6-1 and J is TRBJ2-1, with 12 nucleotides matching TRBD2. Germline V gene lookup returns CDR1 MNHNS and CDR2 SASEGT. V was pared by 10 bases and J by 5 bases, with 15 bases of the junction left unmatched. This CDR3 region has 17 residues. The CDR3 protein is CATRPRTSGNRDNEQFF. CDR3 nucleotides: TGTGCCACCAGGCCGCGGACTAGCGGGAATCGAGACAATGAGCAGTTCTTC.

In its sample, this clonotype was seen a few times. V and J are TRBV11-2 and TRBJ2-2; D is unclear. V was trimmed by 4 bases and J by 6 bases, leaving 12 bases between them. From germline, CDR1 is SGHAT and CDR2 FQNNGV. The CDR3 extends over 14 amino acids. CDR3 sequence: CASSSGERPGELFF. The CDR3 DNA follows: TGTGCCAGCAGCTCCGGCGAGAGGCCCGGGGAGCTGTTTTTT.

This chain links TRBV11-2 with TRBJ2-3; tentative D call: TRBD2 (5 bases). The CDR3 sequence is 16 residues long. V lost 1 base and J 0 bases, leaving 11 bases between the germline ends. From germline, CDR1 is SGHAT and CDR2 FQNNGV. CDR3 sequence: CASSLGGLGSTDTQYF. CDR3 in DNA: TGTGCCAGCAGCTTAGGAGGGTTAGGGAGCACAGATACGCAGTATTTT.

The chain is built from TRBV11-2 and TRBJ1-1; D is undetermined. The CDR3 runs to 12 residues. V was clipped by 2 bases and J by 7 bases, with 8 bases between them. CDR1 and CDR2 from the germline V gene are SGHAT and FQNNGV. CDR3 amino acids: CASSLKAFEAFF. The CDR3 region has the DNA TGTGCCAGCAGCTTAAAAGCTTTTGAAGCTTTCTTT.

The chain links TRBV5-1 to TRBJ2-7; unclear D gene. Germline V gene sequence: CDR1 SGHRS, CDR2 YFSETQ. This CDR3 is built from 14 residues. The V gene lost 2 bases and the J gene lost 0 bases, with 9 bases spanning the gap. CDR3 DNA: TGCGCCAGCAGCTTCCAGAGCAGCTCCTACGAGCAGTACTTC. It translates to CASSFQSSSYEQYF.

This clonotype was seen a few times. The chain combines TRBV15 with TRBJ1-4, with no clear D. This CDR3 has 15 amino acids. Germline V gives CDR1 LNHNV, CDR2 YYDKDF (reference sequence). Trimming cost V 1 base and J 8 bases, with 14 bases left between them. Here the CDR3 reads CATSRGAYDGEKLFF. CDR3 nucleotides: TGTGCCACCAGCAGAGGGGCTTACGATGGAGAAAAACTGTTTTTT.

V usage is TRBV6-5 and J usage is TRBJ1-1; D is uncertain. CDR1 is MNHEY and CDR2 is SVGAGI in the germline V gene. The CDR3 totals 14 residues. Trimming removed 2 bases from V and 0 bases from J, with 7 bases in between. CDR3 coding DNA: TGTGCCAGCAGTTACGGTAACATGAACACTGAAGCTTTCTTT. Encoded protein: CASSYGNMNTEAFF.

This clonotype was seen a handful of times. The J gene is TRBJ2-1, the V gene TRBV14; D gene unclear. The CDR3 consists of 16 residues. CDR1 is SGHDN, CDR2 FVKESK, per germline. V was trimmed by 5 bases and J by 3 bases, leaving 17 bases between them. The CDR3 here is CASSNPRSRIYNEQFF. In DNA form, the CDR3 reads TGTGCCAGCAGCAACCCAAGATCCCGGATCTACAATGAGCAGTTCTTC.

This clonotype turned up a few times. As DNA, the CDR3 is TGTGCCAGCAGTTACACGAACACCGGGGAGCTGTTTTTT. It specifies CASSYTNTGELFF. J is TRBJ2-2 and V is TRBV6-5; D not resolved. The CDR3 sequence is 13 residues long. Germline values: CDR1 MNHEY, CDR2 SVGAGI. The V gene lost 2 bases and the J gene lost 0 bases, with 1 base spanning the gap.

This clonotype was seen a few times. The chain carries TRBV24-1 and TRBJ2-1; 16 positions match TRBD2. V was clipped by 1 base and J by 6 bases; unmatched bases: 5. Germline lookup yields CDR1 KGHDR and CDR2 SFDVKD. This CDR3 is 18 amino acids long. The CDR3 region is CATSDFGTSGRDVNEQFF. The CDR3, as DNA: TGTGCCACCAGTGATTTCGGGACTAGCGGGAGGGACGTCAATGAGCAGTTCTTC.